These T cell receptor beta chains were read from a single sample in a study of STAT5B mutations in CD4+ large granular lymphocyte leukemia. TCRdb's table, derived via immunoSEQ multiplex PCR, lists solely in-frame clones and lacks some. This table holds tens of thousands of clones, roughly 84% found once. Sequenced sample: CD4+ T cells from blood buffy coats. The receptors were gathered from a human donor in good health. CDR3s leave out the opening cysteine and the closing phenylalanine or tryptophan. Not all rows give a size; the values are once, few, many and, for expanded clones, a class.

clone_size v_call cdr3_aa
. TRBV2 ASSPDSDGYT
. TRBV7-2 ASSVDRNTEAF
. TRBV6-5 ASSYSPEDSYEQY
. TRBV6-5 ASSLQGADTQY
. TRBV28 ASSSGGQDHPGYT
. TRBV6-1 ASSDGSGGFLSSSNSPLH
. TRBV19 ASRKGQQNTEAF
. TRBV7-2 ASSPPLSTDTQY
. TRBV7-2 ASSLVGSSGESSYEQY
. TRBV7-2 ASSLFQGAHTEAF
. TRBV28 ASRSGTGLSYGYT
. TRBV5-1 ASSLETGRAGYT
. TRBV6-6 ASSYSTRPAEQY
once TRBV28 ASSLPPTTLSPDTQY
. TRBV30 AWSAGQGETSNQPQH
once TRBV5-6 ASSLNQKTKAF
. TRBV2 ASSLTRSGRTDTQY
. TRBV25-1 ASSEPGQGNTEAF
. TRBV5-6 ASSLPGGRPNYGYT
. TRBV6-4 ASSEVGQGNSPLH
. TRBV7-9 ASSLTGFTNEKLF
. TRBV10-3 AISELAAYNEQF
. TRBV27 ASSLYKRGTTDTQY
. TRBV15 ATSRNPGTLISDTQY
. TRBV28 ASRWTGGGQPQH
. TRBV5-4 ASRKQGAGNTEAF
. TRBV9 ASSPGYEQY
. TRBV10-2 ASRRGLEYQETQY
. TRBV6-5 ASSSPGTNTGELF
once TRBV5-8 ASSLGGQGTDTQY
. TRBV28 ASGRGDYGYT
. TRBV5-4 ASSQDRGLSGYT
. TRBV4-2 ASSLPLAGEDTQY
. TRBV6-8 ASSPTGRTGELF
. TRBV9 ASSLTVLAKDTQY
. TRBV10-3 AISEKATNEKLF
. TRBV18 ASSPGSVEETQY
. TRBV7-9 ASRPEFRDRTTDTQY
. TRBV7-9 ASRKEDRFTGELF
once TRBV27 ASSFGNTGELF
. TRBV10-2 ASSEGVNTEAF
. TRBV5-6 ASSSPWTGGNEKLF
once TRBV6-5 ASHLAGVETQY
. TRBV6-1 ASSEATGQVGELF
. TRBV29-1 SVGLRMNTEAF
. TRBV30 AWSPPSNQPQH
few TRBV7-7 ASSLTGVGELF
. TRBV19 ASSMGQYTEAF
. TRBV9 ASSSSIGGAYNEQF
. TRBV21-1 ASSIFRDRAVKY
. TRBV9 ASSVEGQRGGSKF
. TRBV27 ASSFGVNTGELF
. TRBV7-2 ASSTRQGNTEAF
. TRBV25-1 ASSGVTGALFYEQY
. TRBV7-2 ASSLNRDRSPLH
few TRBV5-1 ASSSAASGPDSYT
once TRBV7-2 ASSSRDRVPDTQY